This T cell receptor (beta chain) appears in the sequencing data of a study of T-cell reconstitution after alpha-beta-depleted transplantation in children (dated by TCRdb to 2016 to 2017). Looking at the study overall: Using TCR repertoire profiling, the study followed T-cell immune reconstitution in a quantitative way in children after TCRalphabeta/CD19-depleted allogeneic hematopoietic cell transplantation. General findings and caveats noted by the study authors: The apparently early recovery of alphabetaT-cell counts about two months after transplant reportedly depended on only several hundred rapidly expanded clones that came from non-depleted graft cells. Over the following months the frequencies of hyperexpanded clones went down, and after one year T-cell counts and TCRbeta diversity were mostly credited to newly produced T cells. In some patients, high TCRbeta diversity at day 60 was attributed to recipient T cells and intrathymic progenitors that had survived conditioning.

This clonotype was recorded a few times. This receptor's antigen is unknown. Base qualities are not provided; no much larger clone lies one nucleotide away. The cysteine opens and the phenylalanine closes a CDR3 of 13 amino acids. Only CDR3 DNA remains: 39 bases, in frame from the first base. Trimming at the junction amounts to 8 bases on V and 3 bases on J, and the germline ends lie 13 bases apart. Per the germline V gene (reference sequence), DFQATT is the CDR1 and SNEGSKA is the CDR2. Receptor amplification or capture employed PCR. The sequencer was an Illumina HiSeq 2500. To normalize quantification of the TCRbeta repertoire, the TCR libraries were built with molecular barcoding that relied on unique molecular identifiers. TCRdb redid the processing of the public reads, applying fastp at Q25 and MiXCR, and retained in-frame beta chains. Each record represents a unique CDR3 protein, reported with the most common genes and DNA among its rows. The sample contains 450,000 to 550,000 distinct CDR3 sequences, approximately 10% of them found a single time. The ten largest account for 12% to 15% of the sample.

The sample's treatment or condition, from its label and the paper: allogeneic hematopoietic cell transplantation with graft depleted of TCRalphabeta T cells and CD19 B cells. Transplant recipients were children who received TCRalphabeta/CD19-depleted allogeneic hematopoietic cell grafts. This chain is built from TRBV20-1 and TRBJ2-2; the D gene is possibly TRBD2, with 6 bases matching. The sample consisted of PBMCs, mostly from graft donor cells, taken 180 days after TCRalphabeta/CD19-depleted stem cell transplant. The clonotype comes from a female patient between 2 and 15 years old who had a stem cell transplant for aplastic anemia, so the T cells may come from the graft donor. This receptor has the CDR3 CSMEGRHTGELFF. The nucleotide sequence is given as TGCAGTATGGAGGGACGGCACACCGGGGAGCTGTTTTTT.